The T cell receptor beta chain under discussion was sequenced for a study of beta chain features in type 1 diabetes. Overall study findings and caveats: Shorter TCRB CDR3s, moderately but significantly so, were found in Type 1 diabetes patients in all four CD4+ subsets.

This clone was seen only a few times. Its antigen is unidentified. The germline V and J ends were trimmed by 0 bases and 5 bases, with 6 bases remaining between them. The CDR3 is 13 residues long. The germline gives CDR1 LGHNT, CDR2 FRNRAP. Sequenced material consisted of expressed TCRB transcripts (all of the isolated RNA was reverse transcribed). Reads from naive, central memory and regulatory T cell samples averaged roughly 3.6 million. TCRdb keeps only in-frame clones here, not all; method: immunoSEQ multiplex PCR. The sample records roughly 500,000 clones, around 30% being singletons. One heparinised draw, averaging roughly 100 mL, was taken per donor.

The sequencing input was naive CD4+ T cells from blood. This TCR came from a man aged 18 to 29 in good health. This chain uses TRBV12-5 with TRBJ2-3; D not resolved. The CDR3 is CASGLVRVDTQYF. The CDR3 DNA is TGTGCTAGTGGTTTGGTACGGGTAGATACGCAGTATTTT.